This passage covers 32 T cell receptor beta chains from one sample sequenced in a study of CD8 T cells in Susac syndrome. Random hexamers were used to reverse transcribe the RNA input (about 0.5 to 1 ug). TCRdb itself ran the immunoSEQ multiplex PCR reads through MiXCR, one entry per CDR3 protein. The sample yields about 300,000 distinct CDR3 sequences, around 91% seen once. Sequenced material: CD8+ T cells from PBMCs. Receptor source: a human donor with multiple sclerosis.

CDR3 amino acids: CASSQDPGGRENIQYF. In DNA, the CDR3 is TGCGCCAGCAGCCAAGACCCCGGGGGGAGAGAAAACATTCAGTACTTC. The V and J genes are TRBV4-3 and TRBJ2-4; TRBD2 matches 7 bases. V shed 0 bases and J 5 bases; nucleotides not matched to a gene: 7. This CDR3 has 16 residues. Germline values: CDR1 LGHNA, CDR2 YSLEER.

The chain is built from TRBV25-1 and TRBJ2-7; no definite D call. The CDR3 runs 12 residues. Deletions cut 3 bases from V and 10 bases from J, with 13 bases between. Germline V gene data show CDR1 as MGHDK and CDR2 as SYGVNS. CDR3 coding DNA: TGTGCCAGCAGTGACGATTTCAGACCTCAGTACTTC. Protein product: CASSDDFRPQYF.

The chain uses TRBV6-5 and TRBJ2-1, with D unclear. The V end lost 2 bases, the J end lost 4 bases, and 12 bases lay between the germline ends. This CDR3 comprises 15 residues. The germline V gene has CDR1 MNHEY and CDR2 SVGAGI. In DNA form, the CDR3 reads TGTGCCAGCAGTTACGATTTGATGCGGTACAATGAGCAGTTCTTC. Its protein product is CASSYDLMRYNEQFF.

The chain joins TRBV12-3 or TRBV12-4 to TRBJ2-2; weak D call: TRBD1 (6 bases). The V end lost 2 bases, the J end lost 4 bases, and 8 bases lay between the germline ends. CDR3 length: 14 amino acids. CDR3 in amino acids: CASSLTGPTGELFF. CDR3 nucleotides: TGTGCCAGCAGTTTAACAGGGCCCACCGGGGAGCTGTTTTTT.

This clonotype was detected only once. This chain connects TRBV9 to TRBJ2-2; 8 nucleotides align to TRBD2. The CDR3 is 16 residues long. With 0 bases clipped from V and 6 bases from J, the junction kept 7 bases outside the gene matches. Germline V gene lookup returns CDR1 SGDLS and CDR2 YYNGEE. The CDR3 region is CASSVEVAGTAGELFF. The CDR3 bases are TGTGCCAGCAGCGTAGAGGTAGCGGGAACGGCCGGGGAGCTGTTTTTT.

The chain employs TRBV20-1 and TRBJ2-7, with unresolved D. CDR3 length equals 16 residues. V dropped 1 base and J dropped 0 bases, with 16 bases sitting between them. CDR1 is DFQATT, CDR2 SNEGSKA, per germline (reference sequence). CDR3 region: CSARVGITSSSYEQYF. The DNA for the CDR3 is TGCAGTGCTAGAGTGGGTATTACATCAAGCTCCTACGAGCAGTACTTC.

The CDR3 DNA reads TGTGCCATCAGTGATTGTGGAGACAGGGGCCAAATGATGAACACTGAAGCTTTCTTT. It specifies CAISDCGDRGQMMNTEAFF. The J gene is TRBJ1-1, the V gene TRBV10-3; 8 nucleotides line up with TRBD1. This CDR3 spans 19 amino acids. From germline, CDR1 is ENHRY and CDR2 SYGVKD. V gave up 3 bases and J gave up 0 bases; unmatched junction bases: 15.

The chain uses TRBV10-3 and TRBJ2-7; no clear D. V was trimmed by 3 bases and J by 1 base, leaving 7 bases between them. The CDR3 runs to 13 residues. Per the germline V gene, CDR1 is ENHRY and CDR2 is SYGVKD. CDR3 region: CAISDVVSYEQYF. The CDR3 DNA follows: TGTGCCATCAGTGACGTAGTTTCCTACGAGCAGTACTTC.

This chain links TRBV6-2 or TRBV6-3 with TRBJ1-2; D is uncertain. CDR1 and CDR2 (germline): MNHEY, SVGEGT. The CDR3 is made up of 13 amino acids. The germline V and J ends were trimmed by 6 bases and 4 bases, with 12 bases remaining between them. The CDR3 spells CASSLDMSYGYTF. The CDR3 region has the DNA TGTGCCAGCAGCCTAGATATGTCCTATGGCTACACCTTC.

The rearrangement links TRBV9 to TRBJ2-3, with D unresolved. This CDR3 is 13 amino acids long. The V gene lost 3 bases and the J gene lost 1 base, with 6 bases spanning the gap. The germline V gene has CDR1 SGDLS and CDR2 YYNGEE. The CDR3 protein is CASSAPRTDTQYF. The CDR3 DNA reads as TGTGCCAGCAGCGCCCCCCGCACAGATACGCAGTATTTT.

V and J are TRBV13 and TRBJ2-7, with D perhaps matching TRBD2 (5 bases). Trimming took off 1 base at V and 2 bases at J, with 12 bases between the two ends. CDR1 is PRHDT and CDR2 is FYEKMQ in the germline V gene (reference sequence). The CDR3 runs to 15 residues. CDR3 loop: CASSLERGLTYEQYF. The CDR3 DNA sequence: TGTGCCAGCAGCTTAGAGCGCGGACTCACCTACGAGCAGTACTTC.

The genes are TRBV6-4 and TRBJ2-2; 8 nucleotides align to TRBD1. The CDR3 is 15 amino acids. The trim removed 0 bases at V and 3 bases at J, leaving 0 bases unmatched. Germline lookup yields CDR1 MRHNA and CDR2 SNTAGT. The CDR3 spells CASSDSQGDTGELFF. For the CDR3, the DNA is TGTGCCAGCAGTGACTCACAGGGGGACACCGGGGAGCTGTTTTTT.

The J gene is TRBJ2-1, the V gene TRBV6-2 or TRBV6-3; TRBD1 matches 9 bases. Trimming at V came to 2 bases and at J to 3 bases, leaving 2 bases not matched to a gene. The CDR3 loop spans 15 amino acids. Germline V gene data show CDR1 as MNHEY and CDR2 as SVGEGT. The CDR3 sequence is CASSYRTGVYNEQFF. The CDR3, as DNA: TGTGCCAGCAGTTACAGGACAGGGGTCTACAATGAGCAGTTCTTC.

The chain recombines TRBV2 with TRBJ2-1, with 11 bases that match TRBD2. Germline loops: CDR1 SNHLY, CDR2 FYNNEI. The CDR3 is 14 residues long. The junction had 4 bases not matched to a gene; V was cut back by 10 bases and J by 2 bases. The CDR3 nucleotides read TGTGCCACTCGACTAGCGGGAACCTACAATGAGCAGTTCTTC. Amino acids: CATRLAGTYNEQFF.

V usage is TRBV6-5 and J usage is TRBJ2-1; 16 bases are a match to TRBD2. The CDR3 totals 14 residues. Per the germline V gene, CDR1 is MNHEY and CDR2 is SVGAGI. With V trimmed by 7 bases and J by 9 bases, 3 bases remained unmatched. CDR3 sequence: CASTGTSGRGEQFF. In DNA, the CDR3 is TGTGCCAGCACTGGGACTAGCGGGAGGGGTGAGCAGTTCTTC.

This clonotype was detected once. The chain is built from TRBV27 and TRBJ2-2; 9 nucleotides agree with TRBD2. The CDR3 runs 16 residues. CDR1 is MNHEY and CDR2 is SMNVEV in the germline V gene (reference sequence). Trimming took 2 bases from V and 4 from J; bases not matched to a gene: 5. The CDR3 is CASSLAGGISTGELFF. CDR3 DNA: TGTGCCAGCAGTTTAGCGGGAGGGATCTCCACCGGGGAGCTGTTTTTT.

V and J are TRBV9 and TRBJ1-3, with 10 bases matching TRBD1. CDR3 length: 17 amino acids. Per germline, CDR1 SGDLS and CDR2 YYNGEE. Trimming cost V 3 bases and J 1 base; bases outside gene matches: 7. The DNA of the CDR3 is TGTGCCAGCAGCGGAAAGGACAGGGGGTTTTCTGGAAACACCATATATTTT. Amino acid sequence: CASSGKDRGFSGNTIYF.

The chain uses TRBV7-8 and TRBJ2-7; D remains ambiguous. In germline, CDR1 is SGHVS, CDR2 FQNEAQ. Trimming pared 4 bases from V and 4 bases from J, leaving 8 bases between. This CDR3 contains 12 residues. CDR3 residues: CASSSLKYEQYF. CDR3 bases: TGTGCCAGCAGCTCCCTTAAATACGAGCAGTACTTC.

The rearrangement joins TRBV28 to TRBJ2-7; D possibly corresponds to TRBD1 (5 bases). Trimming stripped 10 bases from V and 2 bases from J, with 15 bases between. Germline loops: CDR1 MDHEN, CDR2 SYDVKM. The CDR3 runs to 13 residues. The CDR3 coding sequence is TGTGCCACCCAGGGCGAGGCTACCTACGAGCAGTACTTC. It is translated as CATQGEATYEQYF. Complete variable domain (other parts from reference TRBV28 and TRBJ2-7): DVKVTQSSRYLVKRTGEKVFLECVQDMDHENMFWYRQDPGLGLRLIYFSYDVKMKEKGDIPEGYSVSREKKERFSLILESASTNQTSMYLCATQGEATYEQYFGPGTRLTVT.

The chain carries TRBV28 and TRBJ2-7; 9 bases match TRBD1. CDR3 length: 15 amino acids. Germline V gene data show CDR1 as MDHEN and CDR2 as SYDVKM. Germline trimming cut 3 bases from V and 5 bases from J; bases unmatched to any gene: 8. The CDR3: CASSFRGQGGHEQYF. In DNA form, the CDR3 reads TGTGCCAGCAGTTTCAGGGGACAGGGCGGACACGAGCAGTACTTC.

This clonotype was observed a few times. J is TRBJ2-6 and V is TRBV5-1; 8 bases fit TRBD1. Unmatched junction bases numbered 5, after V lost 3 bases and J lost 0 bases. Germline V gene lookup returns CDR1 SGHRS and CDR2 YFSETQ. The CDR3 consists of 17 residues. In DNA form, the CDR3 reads TGCGCCAGCAGCTCCGGGACAGGCTACTCTGGGGCCAACGTCCTGACTTTC. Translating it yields CASSSGTGYSGANVLTF.

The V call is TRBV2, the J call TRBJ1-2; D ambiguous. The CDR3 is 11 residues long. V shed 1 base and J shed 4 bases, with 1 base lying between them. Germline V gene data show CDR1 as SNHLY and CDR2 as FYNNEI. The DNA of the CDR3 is TGTGCCAGCAGTGAAGGCTATGGCTACACCTTC. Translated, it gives CASSEGYGYTF.

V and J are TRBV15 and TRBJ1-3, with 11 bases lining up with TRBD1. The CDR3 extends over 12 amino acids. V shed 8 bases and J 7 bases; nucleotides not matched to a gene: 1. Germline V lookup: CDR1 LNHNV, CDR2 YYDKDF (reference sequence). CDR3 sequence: CATGTGGNTIYF. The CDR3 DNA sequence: TGTGCCACCGGGACAGGGGGGAACACCATATATTTT.

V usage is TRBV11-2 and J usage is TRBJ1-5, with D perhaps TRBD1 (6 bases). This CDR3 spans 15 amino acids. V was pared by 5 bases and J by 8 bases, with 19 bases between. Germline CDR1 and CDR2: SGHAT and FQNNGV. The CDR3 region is CASSPDWGAREPQHF. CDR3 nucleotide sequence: TGTGCCAGCAGCCCAGATTGGGGGGCTAGAGAGCCCCAGCATTTT.

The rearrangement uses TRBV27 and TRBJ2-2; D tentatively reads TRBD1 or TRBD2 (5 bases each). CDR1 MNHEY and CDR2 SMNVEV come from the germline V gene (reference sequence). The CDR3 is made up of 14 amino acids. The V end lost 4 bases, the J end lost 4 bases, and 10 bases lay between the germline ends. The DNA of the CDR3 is TGTGCCAGCAGTTGGGCCGGGGCCACCGGGGAGCTGTTTTTT. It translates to CASSWAGATGELFF.

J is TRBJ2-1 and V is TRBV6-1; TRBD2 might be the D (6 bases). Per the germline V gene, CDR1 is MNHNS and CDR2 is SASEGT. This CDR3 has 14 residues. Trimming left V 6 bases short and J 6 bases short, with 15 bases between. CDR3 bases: TGTGCCAGCAGAATCGGGGGATTCCGCAATGAGCAGTTCTTC. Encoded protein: CASRIGGFRNEQFF.

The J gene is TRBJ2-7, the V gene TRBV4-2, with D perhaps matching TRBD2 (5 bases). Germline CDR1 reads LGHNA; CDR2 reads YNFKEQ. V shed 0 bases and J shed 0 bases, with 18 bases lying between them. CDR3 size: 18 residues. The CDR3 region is CASSQEEAIGSSSYEQYF. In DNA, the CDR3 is TGTGCCAGCAGCCAAGAGGAGGCTATTGGATCAAGCTCCTACGAGCAGTACTTC.

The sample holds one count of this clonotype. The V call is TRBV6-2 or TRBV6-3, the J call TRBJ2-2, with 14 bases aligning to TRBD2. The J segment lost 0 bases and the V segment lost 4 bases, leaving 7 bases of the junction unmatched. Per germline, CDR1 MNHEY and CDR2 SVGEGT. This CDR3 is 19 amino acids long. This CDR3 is CASSFGTSGSAPNTGELFF. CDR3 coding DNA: TGTGCCAGCAGTTTCGGGACTAGCGGGAGTGCCCCGAACACCGGGGAGCTGTTTTTT.

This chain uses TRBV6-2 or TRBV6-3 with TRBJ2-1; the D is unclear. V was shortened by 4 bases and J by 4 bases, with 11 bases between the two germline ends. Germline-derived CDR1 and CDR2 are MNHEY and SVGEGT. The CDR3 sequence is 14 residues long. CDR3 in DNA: TGTGCCAGCAGTTCCCTGGTCCATTACAATGAGCAGTTCTTC. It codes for CASSSLVHYNEQFF.

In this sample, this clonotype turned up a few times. CDR3 DNA: TGTGCCAGCAGCTTGGCTAGCGGCAATGAGCAGTTCTTC. Translated, it gives CASSLASGNEQFF. The chain uses TRBV13 and TRBJ2-1, with 7 bases fitting TRBD2. The CDR3 loop spans 13 amino acids. Germline V gene sequence: CDR1 PRHDT, CDR2 FYEKMQ (reference sequence). V shed 3 bases, J shed 6 bases, and the junction held 2 bases outside the gene matches.

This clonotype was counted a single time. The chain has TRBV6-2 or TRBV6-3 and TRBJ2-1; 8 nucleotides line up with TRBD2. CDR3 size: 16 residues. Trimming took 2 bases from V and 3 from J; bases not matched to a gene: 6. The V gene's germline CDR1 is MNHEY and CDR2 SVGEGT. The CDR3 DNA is TGTGCCAGCAGTTACCTCGTAGCGGGGAGCTACAATGAGCAGTTCTTC. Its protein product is CASSYLVAGSYNEQFF.

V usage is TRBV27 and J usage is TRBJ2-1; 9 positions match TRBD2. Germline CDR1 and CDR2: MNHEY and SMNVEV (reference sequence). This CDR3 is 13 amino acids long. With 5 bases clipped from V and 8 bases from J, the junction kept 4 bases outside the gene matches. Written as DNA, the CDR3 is TGTGCCAGCAGTCCGGGACTAGCAGATGAGCAGTTCTTC. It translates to CASSPGLADEQFF.